The rows below give T cell receptor beta chains drawn from one sample of a study of spatial heterogeneity in lung cancer. TCRdb recomputed calls from the 5' RACE reads with MiXCR, one row per CDR3 protein. This table holds thousands of distinct CDR3 sequences, more than 10% found once. Sequencing used normal lung tissue next to the tumor, obtained at surgery. These receptors all stem from a female donor with early-stage non-small cell lung cancer. CDR3s include the opening cysteine and the closing phenylalanine or tryptophan. D genes are given only for firm matches. The size field is filled for only some rows; it gives once, few, many or a size class.

j_call clone_size v_call d_call cdr3_nt cdr3_aa
TRBJ2-1 many TRBV6-6 - TGTGCCAGCAGCACCACGAGGCAGCAGTTCTTC CASSTTRQQFF
TRBJ2-7 many TRBV28 TRBD1 TGTGCCAGCAGGAGACCGGGACAGACCTACGAGCAGTACTTC CASRRPGQTYEQYF
TRBJ1-1 - TRBV11-1 TRBD1 TGTGCCAGCAAGGGGGCTGAGGGGCGAATGACTGAAGCTTTCTTT CASKGAEGRMTEAFF
TRBJ1-5 medium-sized TRBV28 - TGTGCCAGCATCGCCCCCAGTAATAGCAATCAGCCCCAGCATTTT CASIAPSNSNQPQHF
TRBJ2-7 medium-sized TRBV5-1 TRBD1 TGCGCCAGCAGCGGGGGACAGGGGGCCTACGAGCAGTACTTC CASSGGQGAYEQYF
TRBJ1-1 medium-sized TRBV6-1 - TGTGCCAGCAAAGAACAGCGAAGGAACACTGAAGCTTTCTTT CASKEQRRNTEAFF
TRBJ2-5 medium-sized TRBV9 - TGTGCCAGCAGCGCGCCTCACGGGGAGGACCGGGAGACCCAGTACTTC CASSAPHGEDRETQYF
TRBJ1-1 - TRBV27 TRBD1 TGTGCCAGCAGTTCAATCAGGGGGCGGGCTTTCTTT CASSSIRGRAFF
TRBJ2-3 many TRBV11-2 - TGTGCCAGCAGCTTAGGCAGGATTAAGGGGAGAGGAGATACGCAGTATTTT CASSLGRIKGRGDTQYF
TRBJ2-7 medium-sized TRBV18 TRBD1 TGTGCCAGCTCACCACCCGGGACAGGCATAACCTACGAGCAGTACTTC CASSPPGTGITYEQYF
TRBJ2-3 - TRBV19 - TGTGCCAGTAGTACTCAGGGGCCTACGCAGTATTTT CASSTQGPTQYF
TRBJ2-1 few TRBV9 TRBD2 TGTGCCAGCAGCGTACGGACTAGCGGATACAATGAGCAGTTCTTC CASSVRTSGYNEQFF
TRBJ2-2 few TRBV2 - - CASILEEGTAGELFF
TRBJ2-3 many TRBV12-3/TRBV12-4 - TGTGCCAGCAGTTTAATGACAGATACGCAGTATTTT CASSLMTDTQYF
TRBJ2-7 - TRBV2 - TGTGCCAGCAGATCCGGCCTCCCCTACGAGCAGTACTTC CASRSGLPYEQYF
TRBJ2-5 medium-sized TRBV29-1 TRBD1 TGCAGCGTTGTCCAGGGGGCGCGGGCAGAGACCCAGTACTTC CSVVQGARAETQYF
TRBJ2-5 medium-sized TRBV6-1 TRBD2 TGTGCCAGCAGTGATGTGCGGGGGGGAGGGGAAGAGACCCAGTACTTC CASSDVRGGGEETQYF
TRBJ2-1 medium-sized TRBV2 - TGTGCCAGCGGAGCGCTAAGTGAGCAGTTCTTC CASGALSEQFF
TRBJ2-7 - TRBV7-9 TRBD1 TGTGCCAGCAGCGGAAGGGACAGGGTCATTTCCTACGAGCAGTACTTC CASSGRDRVISYEQYF
TRBJ1-1 medium-sized TRBV7-9 TRBD1 TGTGCCAGCAGCTTTGCGGACAGGACAAACACTGAAGCTTTCTTT CASSFADRTNTEAFF
TRBJ2-1 many TRBV20-1 TRBD2 TGCAGTGGAGAGACTAGCATCAATGAGCAGTTCTTC CSGETSINEQFF
TRBJ2-1 few TRBV27 - TGTGCCAGCAGTAGGACAGAAAGCTCCTACAATGAGCAGTTCTTC CASSRTESSYNEQFF
TRBJ2-7 many TRBV20-1 TRBD2 TGCAGTGCTGAACTAGCGGGAGGGCCGGGTTACGAGCAGTACTTC CSAELAGGPGYEQYF
TRBJ1-6 many TRBV12-3/TRBV12-4 - TGTGCCAGCAGTTTCGCAGGGTTCTCACCCCTCCACTTT CASSFAGFSPLHF
TRBJ2-7 - TRBV4-2 - TGTGCCAGCAGCCTGGAATGGGCCTACGAGCAGTACTTC CASSLEWAYEQYF
TRBJ2-2 few TRBV6-2/TRBV6-3 - TGTGCCAGCAGTTACTCCATGGGAGTCTCCACCGGGGAGCTGTTTTTT CASSYSMGVSTGELFF
TRBJ1-1 many TRBV28 - TGTGCCACCCACTTTGGGGGTACTGAAGCTTTCTTT CATHFGGTEAFF
TRBJ1-1 medium-sized TRBV30 TRBD1 TGTGCCTGGAGTGGCACTGATACAGGGGCGAACACTGAAGCTTTCTTT CAWSGTDTGANTEAFF
TRBJ2-5 - TRBV9 TRBD2 TGTGCCAGCAGCGCCGGGACTAGCGGGGGCCAAGAGACCCAGTACTTC CASSAGTSGGQETQYF
TRBJ2-3 medium-sized TRBV6-5 TRBD2 TGTGCCAGCAGTGAAACTAGCGGGAGATCAGATACGCAGTATTTT CASSETSGRSDTQYF
TRBJ2-3 - TRBV20-1 TRBD2 TGCAGTGCCCCAACTAGCGGGAGGGTCACAGATACGCAGTATTTT CSAPTSGRVTDTQYF
TRBJ1-5 many TRBV20-1 - TGCAGTGCTAGGACCTTTCTCAATCAGCCCCAGCATTTT CSARTFLNQPQHF
TRBJ1-5 - TRBV6-2/TRBV6-3 TRBD1 TGTGCCAGCAGTTACCCGCAGCCCAATACAGGGGTGCGCAATCAGCCCCAGCATTTT CASSYPQPNTGVRNQPQHF
TRBJ1-6 - TRBV7-9 - TGTGCCAGCAGCTTAGTACTTTCACCCCTCCACTTT CASSLVLSPLHF
TRBJ1-1 medium-sized TRBV5-1 - TGCGCCAGCAGCTTACAGGGTACGAACACTGAAGCTTTCTTT CASSLQGTNTEAFF
TRBJ1-2 medium-sized TRBV27 TRBD1 TGTGCCAGCAGTTCCCCGGGACAGCTCTATGGCTACACCTTC CASSSPGQLYGYTF
TRBJ1-2 medium-sized TRBV20-1 - TGCAGTGCTAGTACGGGGCTTGCCGATGGCTACACCTTC CSASTGLADGYTF
TRBJ2-5 many TRBV6-1 - TGTGCCAGCAGTGCCCCCTGGGAGACCCAGTACTTC CASSAPWETQYF
TRBJ2-1 few TRBV5-1 - TGCGCCAGCAGCTTGATGGGGGAAAAGAATGAGCAGTTCTTC CASSLMGEKNEQFF
TRBJ2-2 many TRBV4-1 TRBD1 TGCGCCAGCAGCCAAACGTCCTCCGGGACAGGGACCGCCGGGGAGCTGTTTTTT CASSQTSSGTGTAGELFF
TRBJ2-5 medium-sized TRBV2 TRBD2 TGTGCCAGCAGTCCAGCGGGAGCGGAGACCCAGTACTTC CASSPAGAETQYF
TRBJ2-5 medium-sized TRBV6-1 - TGTGCCAGCAGTGAACAAAAAGAGACCCAGTACTTC CASSEQKETQYF
TRBJ2-3 once TRBV12-3/TRBV12-4 - TGTGCCAGCAAATATACGCAGGCGGATACGCAGTATTTT CASKYTQADTQYF
TRBJ2-2 medium-sized TRBV7-6 - TGTGCCAGCAGTCCCGATGCCGGGGAGCTGTTTTTT CASSPDAGELFF
TRBJ1-5 - TRBV3-1 TRBD1 TGTGCCAGCAGCCAAGGAGGGGGCAGGGATACGCCCCAGCATTTT CASSQGGGRDTPQHF
TRBJ2-5 medium-sized TRBV11-2 TRBD2 TGTGCCAGCAGCTTACCAGCGGGGCCCCAAGAGACCCAGTACTTC CASSLPAGPQETQYF
TRBJ2-6 medium-sized TRBV7-3 TRBD1 TGTGCCAGCAGCCCCCGGACAGGGCAACCTGGGGCCAACGTCCTGACTTTC CASSPRTGQPGANVLTF
TRBJ2-1 many TRBV5-5 - TGTGCCAGCAGCTTGGCCCCGACCTACAATGAGCAGTTCTTC CASSLAPTYNEQFF
TRBJ1-5 medium-sized TRBV4-3 - TGCGCCAGCAGCCAAGAGCTGAGAAATAGCAATCAGCCCCAGCATTTT CASSQELRNSNQPQHF
TRBJ2-3 - TRBV7-9 TRBD2 TGTGCCAGCAGCTCGAGACTAGCGGGGGCCCTGAGCACAGATACGCAGTATTTT CASSSRLAGALSTDTQYF
TRBJ1-5 few TRBV7-2 - TGTGCCAGCAGCTTAACACCCCTTGAGCCCCAGCATTTT CASSLTPLEPQHF
TRBJ2-6 medium-sized TRBV28 TRBD1 TGTGCCAGCATGGACAGGGGTGGGGCCAACGTCCTGACTTTC CASMDRGGANVLTF